The next 7 T cell receptor beta chains were all read from a single sample in a study of Graves' ophthalmopathy and Graves' hyperthyroidism. RNA transcripts were the template, and TCR beta CDR3 regions were amplified from them. RT-PCR with HTBI primers came first, then second-round multiplex PCR. MiXCR, applied by TCRdb to the multiplex PCR reads, yields one record per CDR3 protein. The data contain 620,000 or so distinct CDR3 sequences, 22% of them singletons. Sequencing used peripheral blood. These receptors were collected from a young woman with stable Graves' hyperthyroidism. Some clones in this sample may be carry-over from other donors' samples.

This clonotype appeared many times. The V and J genes are TRBV7-2 and TRBJ2-5; D not resolved. The germline V gene has CDR1 SGHTA and CDR2 FQGNSA. V lost 4 bases to trimming and J lost 5 bases, with 11 bases between them. CDR3 length: 13 residues. CDR3 bases: TGTGCCAGCAGCTGGGATCTAGGGGAGACCCAGTACTTC. Residues: CASSWDLGETQYF.

This clonotype has at least ten counts. J is TRBJ2-7 and V is TRBV20-1, with 7 bases identical to TRBD2. The J segment lost 13 bases and the V segment lost 0 bases, leaving 15 bases of the junction unmatched. The germline V gene encodes CDR1 DFQATT and CDR2 SNEGSKA (reference sequence). The CDR3 spans 14 residues. CDR3 nucleotide sequence: TGCAGTGCTAGAGATATGGCGAGGGCGGGAGAAGGATACTTC. The encoded protein is CSARDMARAGEGYF.

This clonotype has ten or more counts. The rearrangement uses TRBV6-1 and TRBJ1-3, with D possibly being TRBD1 (6 bases). V was clipped by 4 bases and J by 4 bases, with 14 bases between them. The CDR3 is 15 amino acids. In germline, CDR1 is MNHNS, CDR2 SASEGT. The CDR3 nucleotides read TGTGCCAGCAGTGCCCGTATAGGGACAGGAAACACCATATATTTT. It translates to CASSARIGTGNTIYF.

The V and J genes are TRBV29-1 and TRBJ1-1, with 11 bases fitting TRBD1. The CDR3 extends over 14 amino acids. Germline assignment: CDR1 SQVTM and CDR2 ANQGSEA. The V and J ends lost 4 bases and 1 base, in that order; junction bases with no gene match: 2. CDR3 loop: CSVVGTGGNTEAFF. DNA of the CDR3: TGCAGCGTTGTCGGGACAGGGGGGAACACTGAAGCTTTCTTT.

The sample holds many counts of this clonotype. The chain is built from TRBV2 and TRBJ1-5; unclear D gene. The germline CDR1 and CDR2 sequences are SNHLY and FYNNEI. V shed 7 bases and J shed 0 bases, with 7 bases lying between them. This CDR3 has 13 residues. The CDR3, as DNA: TGTGCCAGCAAGTTCTATAGCAATCAGCCCCAGCATTTT. Protein product: CASKFYSNQPQHF.

The chain joins TRBV5-1 to TRBJ2-4; a possible D gene is TRBD1 (7 bases). CDR1 is SGHRS and CDR2 is YFSETQ in the germline V gene. The CDR3 is 14 residues long. V lost 3 bases, J lost 3 bases, and 10 bases lay in between. CDR3 sequence: CASSSGGIKNIQYF. CDR3 sequence (DNA): TGCGCCAGCAGCTCAGGGGGGATCAAAAACATTCAGTACTTC.

This clonotype was found many times. The gene calls are TRBV19 and TRBJ2-2; D unclear. Trimming removed 3 bases from V and 4 bases from J, with 6 bases in between. This CDR3 is 13 amino acids long. Germline V gene sequence: CDR1 LNHDA, CDR2 SQIVND (reference sequence). CDR3 in amino acids: CASSISITGELFF. The CDR3 nucleotides are TGTGCCAGTAGTATCTCGATCACCGGGGAGCTGTTTTTT.